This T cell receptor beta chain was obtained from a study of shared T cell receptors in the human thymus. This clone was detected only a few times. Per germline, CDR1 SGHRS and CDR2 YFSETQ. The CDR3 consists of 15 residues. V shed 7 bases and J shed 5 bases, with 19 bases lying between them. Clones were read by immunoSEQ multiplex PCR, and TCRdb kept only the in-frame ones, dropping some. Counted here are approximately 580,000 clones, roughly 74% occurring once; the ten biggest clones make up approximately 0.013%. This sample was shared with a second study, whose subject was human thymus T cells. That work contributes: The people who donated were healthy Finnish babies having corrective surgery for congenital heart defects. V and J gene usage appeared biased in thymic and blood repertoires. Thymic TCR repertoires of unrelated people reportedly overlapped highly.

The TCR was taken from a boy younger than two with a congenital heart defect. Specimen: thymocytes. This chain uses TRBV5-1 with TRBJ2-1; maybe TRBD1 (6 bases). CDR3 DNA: TGCGCCAGCCTACCGACAGGACTCCCCAACAATGAGCAGTTCTTC. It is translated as CASLPTGLPNNEQFF.